The 27 T cell receptor beta chains below all came from one sample that was sequenced in a study of T cell repertoires in cytomegalovirus infection. These TCRs are of unknown antigen specificity. TCRdb reanalysed the reads using MiXCR and keeps one entry per CDR3 protein. The sample shows under 90,000 distinct CDR3 sequences, around half of them seen only once. The sequences come from CD8+ T cells from cultured PBMCs, collected from culture after CMV antigen stimulation. Every receptor here comes from a human donor in good health (CMV status not recorded). Some clones in this sample may be carry-over from other donors' samples.

This clonotype was seen more than once but under ten times. The chain has TRBV7-9 and TRBJ2-3; 8 bases fit TRBD2. CDR1 and CDR2 (germline): SEHNR, FQNEAQ (reference sequence). This CDR3 has 19 residues. V lost 6 bases to trimming and J lost 1 base; unmatched junction nucleotides: 18. This CDR3 is CASRGQEPAGEGGTDTQYF. DNA of the CDR3: TGTGCCAGCAGGGGTCAAGAGCCAGCGGGAGAGGGAGGCACAGATACGCAGTATTTT.

This clonotype occurred a few times. The DNA of the CDR3 is TGTGCCAGCAGTGGCAGTGAGGGCTTGGGGGCTTTCTTT. Residues: CASSGSEGLGAFF. The V call is TRBV7-9, the J call TRBJ1-1; D is ambiguous. This CDR3 has 13 residues. Trimming shortened V by 6 bases and J by 11 bases, and 19 bases separated the two germline ends. Germline V CDR1 and CDR2: SEHNR, FQNEAQ (reference sequence).

The DNA for the CDR3 is TGTGCCAGCGGGGTGAGACCTCGTGCTGAAGCTTTCTTT. It yields the protein CASGVRPRAEAFF. The chain recombines TRBV27 with TRBJ1-1; no reliable D call. V gave up 8 bases and J gave up 6 bases, with 16 bases separating them. The CDR3 sequence is 13 residues long. The germline V gene has CDR1 MNHEY and CDR2 SMNVEV (reference sequence).

The genes are TRBV7-9 and TRBJ2-3; TRBD1 matches 8 bases. V trimming: 2 bases; J trimming: 3 bases; junction bases outside the gene matches: 4. CDR1 is SEHNR and CDR2 is FQNEAQ in the germline V gene (reference sequence). The CDR3 is 15 amino acids. CDR3 loop: CASSLRQGRTDTQYF. In DNA form, the CDR3 reads TGTGCCAGCAGCTTACGACAGGGGAGGACAGATACGCAGTATTTT.

This clonotype was found a few times. The CDR3 loop reads CASSLEPGGYEQFF. CDR3 DNA: TGTGCCAGCAGCTTAGAACCAGGGGGCTATGAGCAGTTCTTC. The genes are TRBV7-8 and TRBJ2-1; 8 nucleotides line up with TRBD1. Germline-derived CDR1 and CDR2 are SGHVS and FQNEAQ. J was trimmed by 8 bases and V by 1 base; bases with no gene match: 4. This CDR3 is built from 14 residues.

The chain links TRBV24-1 to TRBJ2-6, with TRBD1 matching 8 bases. Germline loops: CDR1 KGHDR, CDR2 SFDVKD. V was pared by 5 bases and J by 2 bases, with 4 bases of the junction left unmatched. The CDR3 contains 16 residues. The CDR3 region is CATSGQGATGANVLTF. The CDR3 coding sequence is TGTGCCACCAGTGGTCAGGGGGCGACTGGGGCCAACGTCCTGACTTTC.

The rearrangement joins TRBV7-2 to TRBJ2-7; 12 bases line up with TRBD2. J gave up 12 bases and V 4 bases, and 7 bases lay outside the gene matches. The germline CDR1 and CDR2 sequences are SGHTA and FQGNSA. This CDR3 has 13 residues. In DNA, the CDR3 is TGTGCCAGCAGCTCAACCCTAGCGGGGGGGTTGTACTTC. This translates into CASSSTLAGGLYF.

The chain couples TRBV12-3 or TRBV12-4 to TRBJ2-3, with a weak D call TRBD1 (6 bases). The CDR3 covers 15 residues. Trimming took off 3 bases at V and 2 bases at J, with 12 bases between the two ends. The CDR3 DNA reads as TGTGCCAGCAGTTTTGCCTCAGGGGTCACAGATACGCAGTATTTT. Translated, it gives CASSFASGVTDTQYF.

The chain employs TRBV19 and TRBJ2-7; D might be TRBD1 (5 bases). CDR3 size: 15 residues. V gave up 4 bases and J gave up 2 bases, with 15 bases separating them. Germline V gene lookup returns CDR1 LNHDA and CDR2 SQIVND (reference sequence). CDR3 bases: TGTGCCAGTAGTACTGACAGAGACCGACCCTACGAGCAGTACTTC. This codes for CASSTDRDRPYEQYF.

The genes are TRBV27 and TRBJ2-3; TRBD2 is a possible D gene (5 bases). The V gene lost 3 bases and the J gene lost 2 bases, with 12 bases spanning the gap. This CDR3 spans 15 amino acids. Germline loops: CDR1 MNHEY, CDR2 SMNVEV (reference sequence). Written as DNA, the CDR3 is TGTGCCAGCAGTTTCGGCGGGTACTACACAGATACGCAGTATTTT. The encoded protein is CASSFGGYYTDTQYF.

This clonotype was counted ten times or more. This chain connects TRBV15 to TRBJ1-4; no clear D gene. V gave up 5 bases and J gave up 5 bases, with 6 bases separating them. Looked up from germline, CDR1 is LNHNV and CDR2 is YYDKDF (reference sequence). This CDR3 is built from 12 residues. CDR3 amino acids: CATSAENEKLFF. Here the CDR3 DNA reads TGTGCCACCAGCGCTGAAAATGAAAAACTGTTTTTT.

On this clonotype itself: A read error may account for a junction end that differs from germline. The rearrangement uses TRBV4-1 and TRBJ1-3; 8 nucleotides agree with TRBD1. The germline V gene encodes CDR1 MGHRA and CDR2 YSYEKL. CDR3 length: 16 residues. CDR3 bases: TGTGCCAGCAGCCTCGGAGCAGGGGGCGATGGAAACACCATATATTTT. Translated, it gives CASSLGAGGDGNTIYF.

A few counts support this clonotype. The chain has TRBV7-3 and TRBJ2-6, with no clear D. This CDR3 has 16 residues. V was shortened by 1 base and J by 4 bases, with 11 bases between the two germline ends. Germline-derived CDR1 and CDR2 are SGHTA and FQGTGA. The CDR3 sequence: CASSLKSQPGANVLTF. DNA for the CDR3: TGTGCCAGCAGCTTAAAATCACAGCCGGGGGCCAACGTCCTGACTTTC.

In this sample, this clonotype turned up a few times. The rearrangement links TRBV6-5 to TRBJ2-7, with no clear D. In germline, CDR1 is MNHEY, CDR2 SVGAGI. V gave up 1 base and J gave up 2 bases, with 15 bases separating them. The CDR3 length is 16 residues. CDR3 DNA: TGTGCCAGCAGTTACTTGGTCGTGGCTACCCCCTACGAGCAGTACTTC. Protein sequence: CASSYLVVATPYEQYF.

The genes are TRBV4-2 and TRBJ2-1, with 9 positions matching TRBD2. Germline CDR1 reads LGHNA; CDR2 reads YNFKEQ. J was trimmed by 5 bases and V by 3 bases; bases with no gene match: 11. The CDR3 runs to 17 residues. CDR3 nucleotide sequence: TGTGCCAGCAGCCAGGAAGTCTGGCGGGAGGGCCACAATGAGCAGTTCTTC. Encoded protein: CASSQEVWREGHNEQFF.

The rearrangement joins TRBV6-5 to TRBJ2-3; D perhaps matches TRBD2 (5 bases). The CDR3 consists of 16 residues. V lost 7 bases to trimming and J lost 0 bases, with 17 bases between them. The germline V gene encodes CDR1 MNHEY and CDR2 SVGAGI. CDR3 nucleotides: TGTGCCAGCATCGGTTCAACTAGGGCTAGCACAGATACGCAGTATTTT. It translates to CASIGSTRASTDTQYF.

The chain couples TRBV11-2 to TRBJ2-5; 8 positions match TRBD1. Trimming at V came to 0 bases and at J to 4 bases, leaving 4 bases not matched to a gene. Germline V gene sequence: CDR1 SGHAT, CDR2 FQNNGV. The CDR3 totals 15 residues. CDR3 amino acids: CASSLETGVGETQYF. CDR3 in DNA: TGTGCCAGCAGCTTAGAGACAGGGGTGGGAGAGACCCAGTACTTC.

In regard to this clonotype: The germline gene is not matched at one end of the junction; a read error may be the cause. The rearrangement uses TRBV7-4 and TRBJ2-1, with TRBD1 as a possible D gene (6 bases). The CDR3 has 15 amino acids. Germline CDR1 and CDR2: SGHVT and SQSDAQ. The CDR3 coding sequence is TGTGCCAGCAGCTTAAGGACAGAGGTATACAAGGAGCAGTTCTTC. Its protein product is CASSLRTEVYKEQFF.

The V gene is TRBV15, the J gene TRBJ1-3; 8 positions match TRBD1. The germline gives CDR1 LNHNV, CDR2 YYDKDF (reference sequence). The CDR3 is made up of 16 amino acids. Unmatched junction bases numbered 7, after V lost 3 bases and J lost 3 bases. The CDR3 nucleotides read TGTGCCACCAGCAGTGGGCAGGGGGCGATTGGAAACACCATATATTTT. It yields the protein CATSSGQGAIGNTIYF.

A few counts support this clonotype. DNA of the CDR3: TGTGCCAGCAGCTTAGATAGGCAGCCGCCGCAGTATTTT. It translates to CASSLDRQPPQYF. V and J are TRBV7-8 and TRBJ2-3; D remains ambiguous. The CDR3 contains 13 residues. Trimming cost V 1 base and J 10 bases, with 12 bases left between them. CDR1 is SGHVS and CDR2 is FQNEAQ in the germline V gene.

This clonotype was observed a few times. The V gene is TRBV28, the J gene TRBJ2-5; 10 bases match TRBD2. Germline V CDR1 and CDR2: MDHEN, SYDVKM. With V trimmed by 7 bases and J by 1 base, 6 bases remained unmatched. The CDR3 totals 15 residues. The CDR3 bases are TGTGCCAGCAAACGGACTAGCGGTTCCCAAGAGACCCAGTACTTC. Translating it yields CASKRTSGSQETQYF.

The genes are TRBV7-2 and TRBJ2-7; 11 bases are a match to TRBD1. J lost 0 bases, V lost 4 bases, and 8 bases had no gene match. CDR1 SGHTA and CDR2 FQGNSA come from the germline V gene. The CDR3 loop spans 17 amino acids. In DNA form, the CDR3 reads TGTGCCAGCAGCTGGGGGGTCGGGACAGGGGGCTCCTACGAGCAGTACTTC. Protein product: CASSWGVGTGGSYEQYF.

This clonotype was found a few times. This rearrangement joins TRBV7-2 to TRBJ1-2; perhaps TRBD1 as D (5 bases). The CDR3 has 13 amino acids. Germline CDR1 reads SGHTA; CDR2 reads FQGNSA. V dropped 4 bases and J dropped 4 bases, with 10 bases sitting between them. CDR3 in DNA: TGTGCCAGCAGCTCGGGACTGGGCTATGGCTACACCTTC. Translating gives CASSSGLGYGYTF.

This clonotype was detected only a few times. The gene calls are TRBV12-5 and TRBJ2-7; no firm D call. Trimming removed 7 bases at V and 3 bases at J, with 13 bases between. Germline V CDR1 and CDR2: LGHNT, FRNRAP. This CDR3 has 13 amino acids. CDR3 nucleotides: TGTGCTAGTGAAAGGTCGGAAGGCTACGAGCAGTACTTC. This encodes CASERSEGYEQYF.

With respect to this clonotype: Compared with germline, one end of the junction differs, possibly owing to a read error. J is TRBJ1-1 and V is TRBV25-1, with a weak D call TRBD1 (5 bases). The CDR3 extends over 14 amino acids. The germline V gene encodes CDR1 MGHDK and CDR2 SYGVNS. The CDR3 here is CTSSGGEGPFEAFF. The CDR3 DNA reads as TGTACCAGCAGTGGGGGGGAGGGCCCCTTTGAAGCTTTCTTT.

The chain carries TRBV2 and TRBJ2-1; 13 bases line up with TRBD2. This CDR3 comprises 15 residues. CDR1 SNHLY and CDR2 FYNNEI come from the germline V gene. The J segment lost 7 bases and the V segment lost 8 bases, leaving 8 bases of the junction unmatched. The CDR3 spells CASRRTSGSQNEQFF. In DNA form, the CDR3 reads TGTGCCAGCCGAAGGACTAGCGGGAGTCAGAATGAGCAGTTCTTC.

The rearrangement joins TRBV7-6 to TRBJ2-1; D gene ambiguous. The CDR3 totals 13 residues. V was pared by 3 bases and J by 7 bases, with 10 bases between. Germline V gene data show CDR1 as SGHVS and CDR2 as FNYEAQ. Written as DNA, the CDR3 is TGTGCCAGCAGCTTTTCTATACGAAATGAGCAGTTCTTC. Its protein product is CASSFSIRNEQFF. The full variable domain, in which reference TRBV7-6 and TRBJ2-1 provide the parts outside the CDR3, is GAGVSQSPRYKVTKRGQDVALRCDPISGHVSLYWYRQALGQGPEFLTYFNYEAQQDKSGLPNDRFSAERPEGSISTLTIQRTEQRDSAMYRCASSFSIRNEQFFGPGTRLTVL.